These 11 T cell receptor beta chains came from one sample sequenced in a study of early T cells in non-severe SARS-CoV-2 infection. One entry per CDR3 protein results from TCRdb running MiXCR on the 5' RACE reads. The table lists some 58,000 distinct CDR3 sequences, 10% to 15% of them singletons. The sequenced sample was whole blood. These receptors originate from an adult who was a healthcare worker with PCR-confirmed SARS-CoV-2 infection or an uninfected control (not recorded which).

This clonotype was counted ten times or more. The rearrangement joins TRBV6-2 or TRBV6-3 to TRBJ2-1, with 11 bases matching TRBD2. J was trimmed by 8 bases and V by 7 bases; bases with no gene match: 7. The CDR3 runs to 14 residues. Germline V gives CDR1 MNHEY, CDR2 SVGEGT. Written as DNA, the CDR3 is TGTGCCAGCACCGTCCCGGGACTAGCGGATGAGCAGTTCTTC. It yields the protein CASTVPGLADEQFF.

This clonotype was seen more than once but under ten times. Here the CDR3 reads CASSAAGTANYGYTF. CDR3 DNA sequence: TGTGCCAGCAGCGCCGCCGGGACGGCTAACTATGGCTACACCTTC. This chain joins TRBV9 and TRBJ1-2; TRBD1 might be the D (5 bases). Germline assignment: CDR1 SGDLS and CDR2 YYNGEE. The CDR3 runs to 15 residues. V was shortened by 3 bases and J by 0 bases, with 12 bases between the two germline ends.

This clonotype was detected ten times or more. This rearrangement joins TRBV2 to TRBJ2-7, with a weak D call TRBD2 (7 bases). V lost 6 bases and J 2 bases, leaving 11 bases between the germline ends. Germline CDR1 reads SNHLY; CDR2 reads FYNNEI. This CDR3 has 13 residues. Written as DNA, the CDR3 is TGTGCCAGCAGGGCGGGGGCCCCCTACGAGCAGTACTTC. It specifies CASRAGAPYEQYF.

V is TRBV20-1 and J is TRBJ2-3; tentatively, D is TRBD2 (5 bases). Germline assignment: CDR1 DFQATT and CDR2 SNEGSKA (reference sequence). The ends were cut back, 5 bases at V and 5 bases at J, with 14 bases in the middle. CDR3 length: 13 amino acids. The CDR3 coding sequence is TGCAGTGCTTACCCGGCGGGTGTAGATACGCAGTATTTT. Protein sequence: CSAYPAGVDTQYF.

The CDR3 coding sequence is TGTGCCAGCAGTGATATATCCTACGAGCAGTACTTC. It encodes CASSDISYEQYF. V is TRBV2 and J is TRBJ2-7, with D unclear. The V end was cut by 3 bases, the J end by 1 base, with 4 bases between. Germline CDR1 SNHLY, CDR2 FYNNEI. CDR3 length equals 12 residues.

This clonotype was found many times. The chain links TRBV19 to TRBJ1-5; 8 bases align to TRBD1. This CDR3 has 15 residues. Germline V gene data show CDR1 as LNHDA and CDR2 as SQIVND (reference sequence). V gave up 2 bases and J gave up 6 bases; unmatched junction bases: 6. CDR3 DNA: TGTGCCAGTAGTATAAGTGGACAGGGCAGTCAGCCCCAGCATTTT. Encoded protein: CASSISGQGSQPQHF. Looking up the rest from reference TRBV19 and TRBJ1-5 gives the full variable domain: DGGITQSPKYLFRKEGQNVTLSCEQNLNHDAMYWYRQDPGQGLRLIYYSQIVNDFQKGDIAEGYSVSREKKESFPLTVTSAQKNPTAFYLCASSISGQGSQPQHFGDGTRLSIL.

The CDR3 protein is CASSEWDGYEQYF. The CDR3 nucleotides read TGTGCCAGCAGTGAATGGGACGGCTACGAGCAGTACTTC. The chain links TRBV6-1 to TRBJ2-7; either TRBD1 or TRBD2 may fit D (5 bases each). Germline CDR1 and CDR2: MNHNS and SASEGT. The CDR3 is 13 residues long. V shed 2 bases and J shed 3 bases, with 8 bases lying between them.

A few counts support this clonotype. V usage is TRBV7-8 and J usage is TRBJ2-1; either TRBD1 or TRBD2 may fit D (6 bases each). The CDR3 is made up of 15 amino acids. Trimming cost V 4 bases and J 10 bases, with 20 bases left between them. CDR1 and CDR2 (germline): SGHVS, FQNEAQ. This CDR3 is CASSSGPRGGGEQFF. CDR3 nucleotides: TGTGCCAGCAGCTCGGGACCCAGGGGTGGAGGGGAGCAGTTCTTC.

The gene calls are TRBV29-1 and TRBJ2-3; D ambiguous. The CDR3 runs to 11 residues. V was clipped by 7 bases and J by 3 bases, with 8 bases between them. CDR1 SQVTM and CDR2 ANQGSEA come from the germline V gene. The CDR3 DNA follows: TGCAGCGGTGCGGTTACAGATACGCAGTATTTT. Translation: CSGAVTDTQYF.

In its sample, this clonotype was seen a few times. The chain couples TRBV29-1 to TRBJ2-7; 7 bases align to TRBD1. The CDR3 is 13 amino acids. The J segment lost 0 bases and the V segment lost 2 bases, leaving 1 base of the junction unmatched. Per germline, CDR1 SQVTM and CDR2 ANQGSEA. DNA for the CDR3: TGCAGCGTTGAAACAGGGGCCTCCTACGAGCAGTACTTC. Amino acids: CSVETGASYEQYF.

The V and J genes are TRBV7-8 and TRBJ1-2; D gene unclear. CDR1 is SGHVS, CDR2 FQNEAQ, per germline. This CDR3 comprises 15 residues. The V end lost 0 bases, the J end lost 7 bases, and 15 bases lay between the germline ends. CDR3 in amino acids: CASSLALPGERGYTF. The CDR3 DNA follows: TGTGCCAGCAGCTTAGCGCTGCCTGGGGAGCGTGGCTACACCTTC.